This TCR beta chain was found in a study of patients and donors after allogeneic stem cell transplantation. TCRdb processed the RT-PCR reads anew with MiXCR; each CDR3 protein has one entry. The sample carries 900,000 to 1,000,000 distinct CDR3 sequences, 15% to 20% recorded once. The V end was cut by 3 bases, the J end by 0 bases, with 9 bases between. CDR3 length: 15 amino acids. Germline V lookup: CDR1 MNHEY, CDR2 SMNVEV (reference sequence). This clonotype was counted only a few times. The sequence was collected from a human donor who was either an allogeneic HSCT recipient or a stem cell or donor lymphocyte infusion donor (not recorded which). It is not recorded whose cells these are; they may come from a transplant donor. Sequences were obtained from blood, either unsorted or a sorted T cell fraction (not recorded which). This chain links TRBV27 with TRBJ2-1; D is uncertain. The CDR3 coding sequence is TGTGCCAGCAGTTTTCAAGTCGCCTCCTACAATGAGCAGTTCTTC. Its translation is CASSFQVASYNEQFF.